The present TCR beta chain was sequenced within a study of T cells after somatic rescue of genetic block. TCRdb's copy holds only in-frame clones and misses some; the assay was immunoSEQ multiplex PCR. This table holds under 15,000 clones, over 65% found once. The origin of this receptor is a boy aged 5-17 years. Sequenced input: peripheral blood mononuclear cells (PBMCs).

The CDR3 region is CASSLSRGTRMVQHF. CDR3 nucleotide sequence: TGTGCCAGCAGTTTATCCCGGGGCACCCGAATGGTTCAGCATTTT. The V and J genes are TRBV27 and TRBJ1-5; D may be TRBD1 (5 bases). The CDR3 runs 15 residues. Germline V lookup: CDR1 MNHEY, CDR2 SMNVEV (reference sequence). V was pared by 0 bases and J by 13 bases, with 19 bases between.